This TCR beta chain was identified during a study of persistence of HIV-infected CD4 T cells. Overall study: CD4+ T cells responding to CMV or HIV-1 Gag were isolated.

Stimulation used approximately 10 ug/mL lysate from CMV-infected fibroblasts. CD40L-negative CD69-negative CD45RO-high memory CD4+ T cells were sorted as populations depleted of antigen-responding cells. CD4+ T cell counts exceeded 400 cells/uL; CMV serology was positive. Study-wide results and limits: Degenerate expanded CDR3beta sequences were enriched among CMV- and Gag-responding cells.

Germline V gene sequence: CDR1 GTSNPN, CDR2 SVGIG (reference sequence). CDR3 size: 15 residues. Trimming took off 4 bases at V and 7 bases at J, with 19 bases between the two ends. The immunoSEQ assay was version 4, run in survey mode. Each sample used up to 1 ug genomic DNA diluted to about 10 ng/uL. Using immunoSEQ multiplex PCR, the repertoire was profiled, and TCRdb retains in-frame clones only, with some absent. The sample gives 50,000 or so clones, over 70% of which show up once; about 3% is in the top ten. As for this clone: No antigen is known for it.

This receptor was identified in an adult man with HIV who was CMV-seropositive. The chain employs TRBV30 and TRBJ2-2; tentatively, D is TRBD2 (7 bases). The sample here was CD4+ T cells sorted from PBMCs after roughly 17-hour stimulation, taken from a patient who received antiretroviral therapy. CDR3 in amino acids: CAWNGGPVDSGELFF. The CDR3 DNA reads as TGTGCCTGGAACGGGGGGCCAGTCGATAGCGGGGAGCTGTTTTTT.